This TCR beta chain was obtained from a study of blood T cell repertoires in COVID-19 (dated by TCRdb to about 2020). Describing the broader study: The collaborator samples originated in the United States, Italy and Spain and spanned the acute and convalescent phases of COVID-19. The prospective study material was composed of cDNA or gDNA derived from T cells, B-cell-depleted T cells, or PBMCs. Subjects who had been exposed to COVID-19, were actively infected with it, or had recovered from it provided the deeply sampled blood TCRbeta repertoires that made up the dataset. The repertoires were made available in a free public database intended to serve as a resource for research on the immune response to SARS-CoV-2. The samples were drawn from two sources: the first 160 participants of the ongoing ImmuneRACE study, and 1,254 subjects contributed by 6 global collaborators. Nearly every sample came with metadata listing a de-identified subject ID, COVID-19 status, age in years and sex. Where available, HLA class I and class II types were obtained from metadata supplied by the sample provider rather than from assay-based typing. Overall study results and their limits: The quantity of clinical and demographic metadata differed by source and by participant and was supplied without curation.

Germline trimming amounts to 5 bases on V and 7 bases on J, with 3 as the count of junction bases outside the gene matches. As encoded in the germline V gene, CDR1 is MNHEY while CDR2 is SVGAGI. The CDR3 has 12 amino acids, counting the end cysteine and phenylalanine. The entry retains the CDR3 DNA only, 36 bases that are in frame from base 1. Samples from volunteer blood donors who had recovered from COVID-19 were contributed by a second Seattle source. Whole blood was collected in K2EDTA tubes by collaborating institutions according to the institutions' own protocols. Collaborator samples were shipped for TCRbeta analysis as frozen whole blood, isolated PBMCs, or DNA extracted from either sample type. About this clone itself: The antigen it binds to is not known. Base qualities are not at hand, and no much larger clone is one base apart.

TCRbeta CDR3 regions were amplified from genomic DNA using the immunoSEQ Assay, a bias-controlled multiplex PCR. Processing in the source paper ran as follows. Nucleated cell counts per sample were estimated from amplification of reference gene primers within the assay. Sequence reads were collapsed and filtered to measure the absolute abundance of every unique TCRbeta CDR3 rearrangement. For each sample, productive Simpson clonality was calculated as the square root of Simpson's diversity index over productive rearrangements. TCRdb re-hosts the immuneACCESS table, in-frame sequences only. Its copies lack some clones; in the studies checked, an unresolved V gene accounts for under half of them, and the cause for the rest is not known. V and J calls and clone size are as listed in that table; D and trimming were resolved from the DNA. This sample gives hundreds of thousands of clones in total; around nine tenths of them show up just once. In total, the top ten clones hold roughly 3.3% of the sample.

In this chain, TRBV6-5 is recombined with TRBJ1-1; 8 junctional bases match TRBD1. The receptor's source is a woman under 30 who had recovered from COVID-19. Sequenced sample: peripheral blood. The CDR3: CASSHTGGEAFF. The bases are TGTGCCAGCAGTCATACAGGGGGTGAAGCTTTCTTT.